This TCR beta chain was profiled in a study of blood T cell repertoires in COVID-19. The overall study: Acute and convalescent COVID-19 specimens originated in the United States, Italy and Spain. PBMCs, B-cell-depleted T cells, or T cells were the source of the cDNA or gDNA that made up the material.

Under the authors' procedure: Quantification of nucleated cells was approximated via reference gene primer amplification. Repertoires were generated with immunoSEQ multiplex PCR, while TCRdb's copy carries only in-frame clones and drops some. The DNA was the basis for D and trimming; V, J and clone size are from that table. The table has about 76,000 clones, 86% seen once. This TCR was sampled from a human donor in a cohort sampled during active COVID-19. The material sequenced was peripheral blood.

The CDR3 bases are TGTGCCAGCAGCGTGAGGGACAGACGAGCTAACTATGGCTACACCTTC. Amino acids: CASSVRDRRANYGYTF. The rearrangement joins TRBV7-2 to TRBJ1-2; 7 bases align to TRBD1. Germline V gene sequence: CDR1 SGHTA, CDR2 FQGNSA. This CDR3 is 16 amino acids long. The V segment lost 5 bases and the J segment 0 bases; nucleotides outside the gene matches: 9.